The 4 T cell receptor beta chains given below trace back to one sample, sequenced in a study of OX40 agonist ivuxolimab in advanced cancers. The repertoire was sequenced with immunoSEQ multiplex PCR; TCRdb's copy has only in-frame clones and lacks some. Of tens of thousands of clones listed, about 81% are singletons. The sample here was CD4+ or CD8+ T cells sorted from blood, taken in a trial of the OX40 agonist ivuxolimab. These receptors all stem from an adult with an advanced solid tumor such as melanoma, head and neck, liver or kidney cancer.

The chain couples TRBV5-1 to TRBJ1-1; the D is unclear. Germline V gives CDR1 SGHRS, CDR2 YFSETQ. Trimming pared 4 bases from V and 4 bases from J, leaving 11 bases between. The CDR3 spans 13 residues. CDR3 bases: TGCGCCAGCAGCCTGGATGCTGTCACTGAAGCTTTCTTT. This gives the protein CASSLDAVTEAFF.

V and J are TRBV5-8 and TRBJ2-5, with D maybe TRBD2 (6 bases). The closer fit of TRBJ2-7 to the DNA end suggests the J call may be wrong. The germline V gene encodes CDR1 SGHTS and CDR2 YDEGEE. The length of the CDR3 is 14 residues. The CDR3 spells CASSSRDGLYEQYF. CDR3 nucleotides: TGTGCCAGCAGCAGCCGGGACGGACTATACGAGCAGTACTTC.

J is TRBJ1-3 and V is TRBV28; D is perhaps TRBD1 (5 bases). CDR1 and CDR2 from the germline V gene are MDHEN and SYDVKM. Trimming shortened V by 5 bases and J by 0 bases, and 17 bases separated the two germline ends. The CDR3 runs 17 residues. The CDR3 sequence is CASSPRQGPYSGNTIYF. The CDR3 DNA sequence: TGTGCCAGCAGTCCTCGGCAGGGTCCCTACTCTGGAAACACCATATATTTT.

This clone appeared once. The chain is built from TRBV16 and TRBJ1-6; D ambiguous. The CDR3 consists of 13 residues. The germline CDR1 and CDR2 sequences are KGHSY and FQNENV. V lost 7 bases to trimming and J lost 7 bases, with 11 bases between them. CDR3 region: CASITYPNSPLHF. The CDR3 region has the DNA TGTGCCAGCATCACTTACCCGAATTCACCCCTCCACTTT.